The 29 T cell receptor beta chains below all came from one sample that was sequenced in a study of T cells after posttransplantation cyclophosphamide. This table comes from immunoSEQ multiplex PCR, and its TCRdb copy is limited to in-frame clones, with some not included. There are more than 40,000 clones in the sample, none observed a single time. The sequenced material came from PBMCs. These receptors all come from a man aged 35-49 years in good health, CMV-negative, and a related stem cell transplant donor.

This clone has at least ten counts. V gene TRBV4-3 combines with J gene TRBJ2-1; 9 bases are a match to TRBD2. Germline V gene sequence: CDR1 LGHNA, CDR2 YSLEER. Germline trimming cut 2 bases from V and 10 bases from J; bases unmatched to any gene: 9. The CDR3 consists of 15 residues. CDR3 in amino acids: CASSQSRGLAGEQFF. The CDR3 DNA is TGCGCCAGCAGCCAAAGTCGGGGACTAGCAGGGGAGCAGTTCTTC.

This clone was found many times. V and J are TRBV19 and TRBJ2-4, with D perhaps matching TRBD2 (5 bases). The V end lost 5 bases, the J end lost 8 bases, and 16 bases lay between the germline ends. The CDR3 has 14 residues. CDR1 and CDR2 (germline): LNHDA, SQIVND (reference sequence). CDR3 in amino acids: CASSDPSRADIQYF. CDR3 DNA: TGTGCCAGTAGTGACCCCTCCCGAGCGGACATTCAGTACTTC.

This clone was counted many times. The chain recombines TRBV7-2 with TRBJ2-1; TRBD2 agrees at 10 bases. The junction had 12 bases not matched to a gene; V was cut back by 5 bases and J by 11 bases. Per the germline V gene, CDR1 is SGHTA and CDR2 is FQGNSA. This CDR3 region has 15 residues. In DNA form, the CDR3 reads TGTGCCAGCAGCCTCCCCGGGACTAGCGCTCGAAAGCAGTTCTTC. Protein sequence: CASSLPGTSARKQFF.

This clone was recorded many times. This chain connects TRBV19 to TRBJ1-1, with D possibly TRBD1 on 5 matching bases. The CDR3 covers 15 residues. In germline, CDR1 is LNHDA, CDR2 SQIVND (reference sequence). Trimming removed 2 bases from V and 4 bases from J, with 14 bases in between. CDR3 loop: CASSISLGGTTEAFF. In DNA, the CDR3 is TGTGCCAGTAGTATATCCCTTGGGGGGACCACTGAAGCTTTCTTT.

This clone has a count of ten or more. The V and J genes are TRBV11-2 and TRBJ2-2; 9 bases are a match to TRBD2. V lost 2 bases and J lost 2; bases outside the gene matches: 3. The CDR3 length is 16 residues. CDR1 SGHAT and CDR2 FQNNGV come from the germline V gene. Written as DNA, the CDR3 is TGTGCCAGCAGCTTACTAGCGGGATATAACACCGGGGAGCTGTTTTTT. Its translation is CASSLLAGYNTGELFF.

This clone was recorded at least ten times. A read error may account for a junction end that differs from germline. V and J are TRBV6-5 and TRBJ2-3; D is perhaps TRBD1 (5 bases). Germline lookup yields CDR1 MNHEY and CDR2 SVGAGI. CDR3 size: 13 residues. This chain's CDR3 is CASSIPFTGTQYF. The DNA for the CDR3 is TGTGCCAGCAGTATCCCGTTCACAGGTACGCAGTATTTT.

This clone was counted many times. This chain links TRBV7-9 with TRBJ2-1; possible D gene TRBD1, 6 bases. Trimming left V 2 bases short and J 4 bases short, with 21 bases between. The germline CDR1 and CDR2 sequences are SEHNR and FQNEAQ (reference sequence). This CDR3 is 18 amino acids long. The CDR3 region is CASSLSGLGADNYNEQFF. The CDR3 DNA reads TGTGCCAGCAGCTTATCCGGTCTGGGGGCCGATAATTACAATGAGCAGTTCTTC.

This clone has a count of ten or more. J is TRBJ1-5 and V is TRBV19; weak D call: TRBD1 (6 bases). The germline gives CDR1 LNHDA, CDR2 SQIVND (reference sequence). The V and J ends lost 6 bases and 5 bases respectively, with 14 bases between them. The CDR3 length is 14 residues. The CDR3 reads CASSTDSYYQPQHF. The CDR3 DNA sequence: TGTGCCAGTAGCACGGACAGCTATTATCAGCCCCAGCATTTT.

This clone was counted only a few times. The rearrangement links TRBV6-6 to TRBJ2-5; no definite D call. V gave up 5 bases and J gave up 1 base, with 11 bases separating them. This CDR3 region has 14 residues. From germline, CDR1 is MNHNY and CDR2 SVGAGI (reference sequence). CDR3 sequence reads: CASSQSRVQETQYF. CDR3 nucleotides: TGTGCCAGCAGTCAGTCCCGGGTCCAAGAGACCCAGTACTTC.

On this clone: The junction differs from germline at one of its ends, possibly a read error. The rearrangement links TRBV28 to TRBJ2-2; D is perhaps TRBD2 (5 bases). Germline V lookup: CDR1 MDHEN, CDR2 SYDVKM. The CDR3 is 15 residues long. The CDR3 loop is CATSSVGERNGELLF. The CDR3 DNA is TGTGCCACCTCATCGGTCGGGGAAAGGAACGGGGAGCTGCTTTTT.

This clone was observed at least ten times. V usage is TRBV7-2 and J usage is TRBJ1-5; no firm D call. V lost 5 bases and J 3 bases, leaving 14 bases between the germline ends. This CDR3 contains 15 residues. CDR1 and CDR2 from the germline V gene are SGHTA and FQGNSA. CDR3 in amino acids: CASSPAGLNNQPQHF. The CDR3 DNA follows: TGTGCCAGCAGCCCGGCTGGGCTGAACAATCAGCCCCAGCATTTT.

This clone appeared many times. The CDR3, as DNA: TGTGCCAGCACCCGGGACATTTCTGGAAACACCATATATTTT. Translating gives CASTRDISGNTIYF. The rearrangement joins TRBV6-6 to TRBJ1-3; possible D gene TRBD1, 6 bases. Germline V gives CDR1 MNHNY, CDR2 SVGAGI (reference sequence). Trimming took off 7 bases at V and 1 base at J, with 11 bases between the two ends. This CDR3 region has 14 residues.

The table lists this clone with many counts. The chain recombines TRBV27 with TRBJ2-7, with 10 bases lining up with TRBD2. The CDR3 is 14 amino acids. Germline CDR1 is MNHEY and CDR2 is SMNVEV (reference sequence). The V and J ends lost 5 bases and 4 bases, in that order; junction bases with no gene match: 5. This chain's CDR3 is CASSPRTSGYEQYF. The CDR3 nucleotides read TGTGCCAGCAGTCCCCGGACTAGCGGATACGAGCAGTACTTC.

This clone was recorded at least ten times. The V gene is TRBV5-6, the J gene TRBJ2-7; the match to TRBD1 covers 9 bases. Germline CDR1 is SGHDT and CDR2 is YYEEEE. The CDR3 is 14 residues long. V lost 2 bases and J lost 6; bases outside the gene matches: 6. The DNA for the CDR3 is TGTGCCAGCAGCTTCGGGACAGGGAGGGGCGAGCAGTACTTC. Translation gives CASSFGTGRGEQYF.

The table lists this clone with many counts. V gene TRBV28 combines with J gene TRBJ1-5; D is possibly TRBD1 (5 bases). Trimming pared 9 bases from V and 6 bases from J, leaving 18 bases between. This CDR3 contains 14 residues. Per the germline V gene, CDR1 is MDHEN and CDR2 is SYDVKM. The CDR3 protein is CASLHWGSGQPQHF. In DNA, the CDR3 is TGTGCCAGTCTCCACTGGGGCTCGGGTCAGCCCCAGCATTTT.

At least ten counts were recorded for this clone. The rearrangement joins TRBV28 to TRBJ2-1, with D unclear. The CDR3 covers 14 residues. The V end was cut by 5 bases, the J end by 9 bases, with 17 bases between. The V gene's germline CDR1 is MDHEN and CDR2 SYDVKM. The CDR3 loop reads CASSLGGRPSEQFF. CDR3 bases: TGTGCCAGCAGTCTAGGTGGCCGCCCGAGTGAGCAGTTCTTC.

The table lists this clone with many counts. The CDR3 DNA reads TGTGCCAGCAGCCTAAGGGACAGGGGCGGAATGAACACTGAAGCTTTCTTT. The encoded protein is CASSLRDRGGMNTEAFF. The rearrangement joins TRBV21-1 to TRBJ1-1; the DNA was not compared with TRBD1, the D call given in the table. TRBV21-1 is a pseudogene segment. The CDR3 runs to 17 residues.

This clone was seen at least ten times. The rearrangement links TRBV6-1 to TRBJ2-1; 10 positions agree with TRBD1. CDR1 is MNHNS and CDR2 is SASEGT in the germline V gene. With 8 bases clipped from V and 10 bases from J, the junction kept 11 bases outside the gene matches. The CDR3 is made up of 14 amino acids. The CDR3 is CASGGQGVAREQFF. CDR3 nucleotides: TGTGCCAGCGGCGGACAGGGGGTAGCGAGGGAGCAGTTCTTC.

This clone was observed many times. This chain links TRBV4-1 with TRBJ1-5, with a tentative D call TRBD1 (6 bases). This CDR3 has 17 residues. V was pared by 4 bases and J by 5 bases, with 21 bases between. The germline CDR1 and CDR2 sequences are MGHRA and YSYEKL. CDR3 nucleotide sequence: TGCGCCAGCAGCCTAACCCCCCTAGGGGGAAGTGATCAGCCCCAGCATTTT. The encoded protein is CASSLTPLGGSDQPQHF.

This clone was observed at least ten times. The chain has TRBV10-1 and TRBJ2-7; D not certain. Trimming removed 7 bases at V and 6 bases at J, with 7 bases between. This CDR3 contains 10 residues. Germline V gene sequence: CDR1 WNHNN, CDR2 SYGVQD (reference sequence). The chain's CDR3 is CASTGGEQYF. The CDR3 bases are TGCGCCAGCACCGGCGGCGAGCAGTACTTC.

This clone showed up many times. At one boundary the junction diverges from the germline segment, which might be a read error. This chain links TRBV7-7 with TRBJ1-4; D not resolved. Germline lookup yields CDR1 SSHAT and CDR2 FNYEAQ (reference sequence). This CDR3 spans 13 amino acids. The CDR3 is CASSPLANEKLFF. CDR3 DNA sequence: TGTGCTAGCAGCCCGCTAGCTAATGAAAAACTGTTTTTT.

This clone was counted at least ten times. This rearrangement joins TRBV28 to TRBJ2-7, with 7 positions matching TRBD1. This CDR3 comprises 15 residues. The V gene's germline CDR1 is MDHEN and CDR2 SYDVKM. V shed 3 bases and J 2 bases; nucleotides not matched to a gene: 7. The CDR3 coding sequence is TGTGCCAGCAGTTTCTGGGGACAGAACCCCTACGAGCAGTACTTC. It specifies CASSFWGQNPYEQYF.

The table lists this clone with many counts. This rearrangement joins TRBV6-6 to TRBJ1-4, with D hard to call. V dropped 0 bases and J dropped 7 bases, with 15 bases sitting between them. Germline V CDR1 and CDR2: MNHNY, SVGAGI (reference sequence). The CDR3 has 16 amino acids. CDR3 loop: CASSYSDVIAGEKLFF. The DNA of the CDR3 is TGTGCCAGCAGTTACTCCGACGTCATAGCGGGTGAAAAACTGTTTTTT.

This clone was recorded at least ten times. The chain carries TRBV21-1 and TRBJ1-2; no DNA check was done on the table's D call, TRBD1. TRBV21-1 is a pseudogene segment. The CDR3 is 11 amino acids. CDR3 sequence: CASGQGNGYTF. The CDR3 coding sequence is TGTGCCAGTGGTCAGGGAAATGGCTACACCTTC.

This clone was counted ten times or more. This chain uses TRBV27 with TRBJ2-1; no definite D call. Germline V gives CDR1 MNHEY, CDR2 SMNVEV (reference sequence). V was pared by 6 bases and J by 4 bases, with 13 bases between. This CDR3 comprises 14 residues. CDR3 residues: CASRPLESYNEQFF. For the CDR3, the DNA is TGTGCCAGCAGACCTCTGGAGTCGTACAATGAGCAGTTCTTC.

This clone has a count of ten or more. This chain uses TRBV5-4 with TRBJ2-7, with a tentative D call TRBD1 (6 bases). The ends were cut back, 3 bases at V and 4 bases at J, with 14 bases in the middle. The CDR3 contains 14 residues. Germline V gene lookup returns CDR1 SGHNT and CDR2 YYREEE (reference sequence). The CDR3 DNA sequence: TGTGCCAGCAGCTCCCCGATACAGGGATACGAGCAGTACTTC. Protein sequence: CASSSPIQGYEQYF.

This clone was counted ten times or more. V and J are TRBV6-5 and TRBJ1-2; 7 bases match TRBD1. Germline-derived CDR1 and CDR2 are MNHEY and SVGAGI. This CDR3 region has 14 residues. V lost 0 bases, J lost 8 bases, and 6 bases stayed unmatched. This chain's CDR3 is CASSYSQTGRGYTF. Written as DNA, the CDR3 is TGTGCCAGCAGTTACTCCCAGACAGGGCGGGGCTACACCTTC.

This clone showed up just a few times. The CDR3 here is CASSGGVGTGGYEQYF. CDR3 DNA: TGTGCCAGCAGCGGGGGAGTCGGGACAGGGGGCTACGAGCAGTACTTC. The V gene is TRBV9, the J gene TRBJ2-5; 11 nucleotides agree with TRBD1. The assigned J gene may be wrong: the sequence end matches TRBJ2-7 better. The CDR3 is 16 amino acids. Per the germline V gene, CDR1 is SGDLS and CDR2 is YYNGEE.

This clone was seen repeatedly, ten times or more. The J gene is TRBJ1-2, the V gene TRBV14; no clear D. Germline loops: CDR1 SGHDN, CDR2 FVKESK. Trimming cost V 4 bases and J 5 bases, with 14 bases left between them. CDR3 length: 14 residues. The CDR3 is CASSLGLKFYGYTF. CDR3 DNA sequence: TGTGCCAGCAGCCTAGGACTGAAATTTTATGGCTACACCTTC.